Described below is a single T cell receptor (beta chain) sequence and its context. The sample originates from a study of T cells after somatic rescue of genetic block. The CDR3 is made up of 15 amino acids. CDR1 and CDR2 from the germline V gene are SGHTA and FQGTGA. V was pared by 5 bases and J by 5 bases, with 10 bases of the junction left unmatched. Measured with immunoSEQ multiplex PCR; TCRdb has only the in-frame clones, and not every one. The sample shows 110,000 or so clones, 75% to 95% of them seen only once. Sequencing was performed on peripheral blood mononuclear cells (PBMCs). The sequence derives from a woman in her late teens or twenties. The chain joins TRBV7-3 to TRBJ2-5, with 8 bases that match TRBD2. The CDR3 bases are TGTGCCAGCAGCCTTATAGCGGGGCCCGCGGAGACCCAGTACTTC. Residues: CASSLIAGPAETQYF. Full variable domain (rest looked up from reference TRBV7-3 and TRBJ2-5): GAGVSQTPSNKVTEKGKYVELRCDPISGHTALYWYRQSLGQGPEFLIYFQGTGAADDSGLPNDRFFAVRPEGSVSTLKIQRTERGDSAVYLCASSLIAGPAETQYFGPGTRLLVL.